This is a list of T cell receptor beta chains from one sample in a study of blood T cell repertoires in COVID-19. Profiling relied on immunoSEQ multiplex PCR, and the TCRdb table lists in-frame clones only, not all of them. The sample includes about 220,000 clones, approximately 84% seen only once; the top ten take roughly 2.6%. The sequenced material came from peripheral blood. Every receptor here comes from a man in his forties or fifties who had recovered from COVID-19. Both conserved end residues are part of each CDR3. D genes are given only for firm matches. Rows may omit the clone size; those that give it use once, few, many or a size class.

CDR3: CASSDLGQGDEQYF
DNA: TGCGCCAGCAGTGATCTGGGACAGGGAGACGAGCAGTACTTC
length: 14
D: TRBD1
V: TRBV10-2
size: once
J: TRBJ2-7

CDR3: CAWSLPGQGPRQYF
DNA: TGTGCCTGGAGTCTCCCGGGACAGGGACCGAGGCAGTACTTC
length: 14
D: TRBD1
V: TRBV30
size: .
J: TRBJ2-7

CDR3: CASSSRQLNQETQYF
DNA: TGCGCCAGCAGCTCTCGACAGCTCAATCAAGAGACCCAGTACTTC
length: 15
D: .
V: TRBV5-1
size: .
J: TRBJ2-5

CDR3: CASSYSGVKGEKLFF
DNA: TGTGCCAGCAGTTACTCAGGGGTTAAGGGCGAAAAACTGTTTTTT
length: 15
D: .
V: TRBV6-5
size: .
J: TRBJ1-4

CDR3: CASSYSTSGNNEQFF
DNA: TGTGCCAGCAGTTACTCGACTAGCGGAAACAATGAGCAGTTCTTC
length: 15
D: TRBD2
V: TRBV6-5
size: .
J: TRBJ2-1

CDR3: CASSSKLKGTSGKAEQFF
DNA: TGTGCCAGCAGCTCGAAGTTGAAAGGGACTAGCGGGAAAGCTGAGCAGTTCTTC
length: 18
D: TRBD2
V: TRBV7-6
size: .
J: TRBJ2-1

CDR3: CASSRSGTGGRETQYF
DNA: TGCGCCAGCAGCCGGTCCGGGACAGGGGGCCGGGAGACCCAGTACTTC
length: 16
D: TRBD1
V: TRBV5-1
size: .
J: TRBJ2-5

CDR3: CASSLLAGGIYEQYF
DNA: TGCGCCAGCAGCCTTCTAGCGGGAGGGATCTACGAGCAGTACTTC
length: 15
D: TRBD2
V: TRBV5-1
size: .
J: TRBJ2-7

CDR3: CATSRGSRYRIMNTEAFF
DNA: TGTGCCACCAGCAGAGGCTCGAGGTACCGTATTATGAACACTGAAGCTTTCTTT
length: 18
D: .
V: TRBV15
size: .
J: TRBJ1-1

CDR3: CASSIHSRDRADSNQPQHF
DNA: TGTGCCAGTAGTATTCATTCCCGGGACAGGGCCGATAGCAATCAGCCCCAGCATTTT
length: 19
D: TRBD1
V: TRBV19
size: .
J: TRBJ1-5

CDR3: CASSPPGGRAEQFF
DNA: TGTGCCAGCAGTCCCCCAGGCGGGAGGGCTGAGCAGTTCTTC
length: 14
D: TRBD2
V: TRBV28
size: .
J: TRBJ2-1

CDR3: CASSPGSGRYNEQFF
DNA: TGTGCCAGCTCACCAGGTAGCGGAAGGTACAATGAGCAGTTCTTC
length: 15
D: .
V: TRBV18
size: .
J: TRBJ2-1

CDR3: CATQIQATEAFF
DNA: TGTGCCACCCAGATACAGGCAACTGAAGCTTTCTTT
length: 12
D: .
V: TRBV12-3/TRBV12-4
size: .
J: TRBJ1-1

CDR3: CATSRKTSGPSYEQYF
DNA: TGTGCCACCAGCAGGAAGACTAGCGGGCCGTCCTACGAGCAGTACTTC
length: 16
D: TRBD2
V: TRBV15
size: .
J: TRBJ2-7

CDR3: CASSLGGPFHSDNEQFF
DNA: TGTGCCAGCAGCCTGGGGGGTCCCTTCCATTCCGACAATGAGCAGTTCTTC
length: 17
D: .
V: TRBV3-1/TRBV3-2
size: .
J: TRBJ2-1

CDR3: CASRGRNTEAFF
DNA: TGTGCCAGCAGGGGGCGGAACACTGAAGCTTTCTTT
length: 12
D: .
V: TRBV12-3/TRBV12-4
size: .
J: TRBJ1-1

CDR3: CASSLGTVGNTIYF
DNA: TGTGCCAGCAGCTTAGGAACAGTTGGAAACACCATATATTTT
length: 14
D: .
V: TRBV7-9
size: .
J: TRBJ1-3

CDR3: CASSLGSMRGNQPQHF
DNA: TGTGCCAGCAGCTTAGGGTCCATGAGGGGCAATCAGCCCCAGCATTTT
length: 16
D: .
V: TRBV7-2
size: .
J: TRBJ1-5

CDR3: CASTRGLAGGPDTQYF
DNA: TGCGCCAGCACCAGGGGACTAGCGGGAGGCCCAGATACGCAGTATTTT
length: 16
D: TRBD2
V: TRBV5-1
size: .
J: TRBJ2-3

CDR3: CASSLGGSRYEQYF
DNA: TGCGCCAGCAGCTTGGGCGGGAGTAGGTACGAGCAGTACTTC
length: 14
D: TRBD2
V: TRBV5-1
size: .
J: TRBJ2-7

CDR3: CAIRRDSGSNQPQHF
DNA: TGTGCCATCAGAAGGGATTCGGGAAGCAATCAGCCCCAGCATTTT
length: 15
D: .
V: TRBV10-3
size: few
J: TRBJ1-5

CDR3: CATSRDAGAGELFF
DNA: TGTGCCACCAGCAGAGATGCGGGGGCCGGGGAGCTGTTTTTT
length: 14
D: TRBD2
V: TRBV15
size: .
J: TRBJ2-2

CDR3: CASSPDRGLPGELFF
DNA: TGTGCCAGCAGTCCAGACAGGGGGCTTCCCGGGGAGCTGTTTTTT
length: 15
D: TRBD1
V: TRBV6-5
size: .
J: TRBJ2-2

CDR3: CASRSGLAGPEEYF
DNA: TGTGCCAGCCGCTCGGGACTAGCGGGTCCCGAGGAGTACTTC
length: 14
D: TRBD2
V: TRBV27
size: .
J: TRBJ2-7